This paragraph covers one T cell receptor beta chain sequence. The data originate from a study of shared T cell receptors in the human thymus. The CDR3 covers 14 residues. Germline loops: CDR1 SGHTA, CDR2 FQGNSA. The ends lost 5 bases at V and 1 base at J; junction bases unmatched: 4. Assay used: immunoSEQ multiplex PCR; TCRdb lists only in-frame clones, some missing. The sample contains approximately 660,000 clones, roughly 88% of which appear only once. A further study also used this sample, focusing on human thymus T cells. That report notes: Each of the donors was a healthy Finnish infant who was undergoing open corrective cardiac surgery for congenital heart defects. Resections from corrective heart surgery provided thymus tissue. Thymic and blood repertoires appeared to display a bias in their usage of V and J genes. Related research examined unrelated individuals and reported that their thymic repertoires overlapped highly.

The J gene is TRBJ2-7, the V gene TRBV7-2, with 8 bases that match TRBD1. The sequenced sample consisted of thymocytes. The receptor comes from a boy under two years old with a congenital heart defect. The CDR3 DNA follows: TGTGCCAGCAGCGCCCGGGACAGGTCCTACGAGCAGTACTTC. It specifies CASSARDRSYEQYF.